Listed below are T cell receptor beta chains from one sample, sequenced in a study of blood T cell repertoires in COVID-19. The repertoire was sequenced with immunoSEQ multiplex PCR; TCRdb's copy has only in-frame clones and lacks some. The sample yields 150,000 or so clones, around 88% seen once. The specimen was peripheral blood. The source is a human donor in a cohort sampled during active COVID-19. CDR3s leave out the opening cysteine and the closing phenylalanine or tryptophan. The order of the fields is J gene, clone size, V gene, CDR3 protein. The listing skips clone size in some rows; elsewhere it reads once, few, many or a size class.

J gene: TRBJ1-1; clone size: .; V gene: TRBV5-8; CDR3 protein: ASSFRTGMNTEAF
J gene: TRBJ2-7; clone size: .; V gene: TRBV28; CDR3 protein: ASSLLSGSGSYEQY
J gene: TRBJ1-1; clone size: .; V gene: TRBV10-1; CDR3 protein: ASSATGNTEAF
J gene: TRBJ2-1; clone size: .; V gene: TRBV6-5; CDR3 protein: ASRFSGNHNEQF
J gene: TRBJ2-7; clone size: .; V gene: TRBV6-2/TRBV6-3; CDR3 protein: ASSSPSTAPTSYEQY
J gene: TRBJ1-3; clone size: .; V gene: TRBV28; CDR3 protein: ASSLVGAHSGNTIY
J gene: TRBJ1-1; clone size: .; V gene: TRBV29-1; CDR3 protein: SDRGPTEAF
J gene: TRBJ1-2; clone size: .; V gene: TRBV4-1; CDR3 protein: ASSQDRPGRNYGYT
J gene: TRBJ2-7; clone size: few; V gene: TRBV5-8; CDR3 protein: ASSLYGPDTRY
J gene: TRBJ1-4; clone size: .; V gene: TRBV24-1; CDR3 protein: ATSDLGRATNEKLF
J gene: TRBJ2-1; clone size: .; V gene: TRBV11-2; CDR3 protein: ASSLAGTGGNEQF
J gene: TRBJ2-3; clone size: .; V gene: TRBV11-2; CDR3 protein: ASSLPGLGPPTDTQY
J gene: TRBJ1-3; clone size: .; V gene: TRBV6-6; CDR3 protein: ASRRQGTGNTIY